The T cell receptor beta chain described here comes from a study of Graves' ophthalmopathy and Graves' hyperthyroidism. The authors amplified TCR beta CDR3 regions from RNA transcripts. First-round RT-PCR with HTBI primers preceded a second-round multiplex PCR. TCRdb recomputed calls from the multiplex PCR reads with MiXCR, one row per CDR3 protein. The table records about 400,000 distinct CDR3 sequences, about 16% of them present only once. Patients were left out if they had other autoimmune diseases, uncontrolled infections, pregnancy or lactation. Germline V gene lookup returns CDR1 WSHSY and CDR2 SAAADI. V lost 8 bases and J lost 15, with 17 bases in between. This CDR3 has 11 amino acids. This clonotype was counted ten times or more. Antigen specificity is unknown. Study-level findings and limits: Blood samples also showed most expanded thyroid clonotypes exceeding 0.001 frequency.

The sequence was collected from a woman under 30 with Graves' ophthalmopathy. Sample: peripheral blood. V and J are TRBV10-2 and TRBJ1-5, with a possible D match to TRBD1 (6 bases). CDR3 DNA sequence: TGCGCCAGCGGAACAGGGAGCACCACGCATTTT. As protein: CASGTGSTTHF.